The present T cell receptor beta chain was sequenced within a study of blood T cell repertoires in COVID-19 (dated by TCRdb to 2018 to 2020). With respect to the entire study: Samples from collaborators originated in the United States, Italy and Spain and spanned both the acute and convalescent phases of COVID-19. The material from the prospective study consisted of cDNA or gDNA derived from T cells, B-cell-depleted T cells, or PBMCs. Subjects who had been exposed to COVID-19, were actively infected with it, or had recovered from it provided the deeply sampled blood TCRbeta repertoires that made up the dataset. The repertoires were made available in a free public database intended to serve as a resource for research on the immune response to SARS-CoV-2. The samples were drawn from two sources: the first 160 participants of the ongoing ImmuneRACE study, and 1,000 to 1,500 subjects contributed by 6 global collaborators. Sample metadata almost always included a de-identified subject ID, COVID-19 status, age in years and sex. Where available, HLA class I and class II types were taken from metadata supplied by the sample provider and were not determined by assay-based typing.

Another Seattle source contributed samples from volunteer blood donors who had recovered from COVID-19. The collaborating institutions used their own protocols to collect whole blood in K2EDTA tubes. Collaborator samples were shipped for TCRbeta analysis as frozen whole blood, isolated PBMCs, or DNA extracted from either sample type. At the junction V is shortened by 3 bases and J by 4 bases; bases outside the gene matches: 4. CDR1 and CDR2 were assigned from the germline V gene as KGHDR and SFDVKD. CDR3 length: 14 amino acids, cysteine to phenylalanine. Kept here is only the CDR3 DNA, which spans 42 bases and is read in frame from base 1. To note about this clone: This receptor's antigen is unknown. No per-base quality is available; no much larger clone lies one base away.

The investigation overall reported the following: The quantity of clinical and demographic metadata differed by source and by participant and was supplied without curation.

The immunoSEQ Assay, a bias-controlled multiplex PCR, was used to amplify TCRbeta CDR3 regions from genomic DNA. The study's processing was this. Within the assay, amplification of reference gene primers was used to estimate how many nucleated cells each sample contained. To quantify the absolute abundance of each unique TCRbeta CDR3 rearrangement, sequence reads were collapsed and filtered. For each sample, productive Simpson clonality was calculated as the square root of Simpson's diversity index over productive rearrangements. Not all clones reach the TCRdb copy of this immuneACCESS table, which keeps in-frame sequences only. Checked studies attribute under half of the gap to unresolved V genes and leave the rest unexplained. V, J and clone size reflect that table, while D and trimming were determined from the DNA. The sample yields around 200,000 clones; roughly four fifths were counted once. In total, the top ten clones hold roughly 13% of the sample.

The chain employs TRBV24-1 and TRBJ2-5; 7 of the junction bases match TRBD2. What was sequenced was peripheral blood. This TCR came from a man aged 50-60 years who had recovered from COVID-19. The CDR3 protein: CATSDPGEGETQYF. The base sequence is TGTGCCACCAGTGATCCCGGGGAGGGAGAGACCCAGTACTTC.